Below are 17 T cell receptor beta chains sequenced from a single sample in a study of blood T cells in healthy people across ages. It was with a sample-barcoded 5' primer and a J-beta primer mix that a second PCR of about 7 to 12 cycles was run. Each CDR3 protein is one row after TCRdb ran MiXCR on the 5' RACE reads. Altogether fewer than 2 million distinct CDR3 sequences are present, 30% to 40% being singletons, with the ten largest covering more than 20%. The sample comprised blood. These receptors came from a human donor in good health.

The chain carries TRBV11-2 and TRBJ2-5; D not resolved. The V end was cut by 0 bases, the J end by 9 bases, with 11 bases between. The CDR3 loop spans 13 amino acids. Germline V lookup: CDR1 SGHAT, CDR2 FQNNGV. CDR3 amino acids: CASSLDRSEAQYF. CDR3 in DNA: TGTGCCAGCAGCTTAGATCGAAGCGAAGCCCAGTACTTC.

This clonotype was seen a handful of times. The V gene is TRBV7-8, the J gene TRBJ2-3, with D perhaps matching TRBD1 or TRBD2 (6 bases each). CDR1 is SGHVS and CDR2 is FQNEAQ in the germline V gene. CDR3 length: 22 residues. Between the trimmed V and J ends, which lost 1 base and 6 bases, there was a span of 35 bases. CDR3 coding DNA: TGTGCCAGCAGCTTAGTCGTGATCCGGGGGAACAGGGACCCAAATCCCACGGATACGCAGTATTTT. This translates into CASSLVVIRGNRDPNPTDTQYF.

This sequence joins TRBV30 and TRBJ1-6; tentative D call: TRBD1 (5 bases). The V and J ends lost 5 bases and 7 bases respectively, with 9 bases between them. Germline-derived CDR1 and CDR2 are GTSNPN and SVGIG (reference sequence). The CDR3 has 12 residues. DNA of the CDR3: TGTGCCTGGCTGCAGGGCAATTCACCCCTCCACTTT. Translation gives CAWLQGNSPLHF.

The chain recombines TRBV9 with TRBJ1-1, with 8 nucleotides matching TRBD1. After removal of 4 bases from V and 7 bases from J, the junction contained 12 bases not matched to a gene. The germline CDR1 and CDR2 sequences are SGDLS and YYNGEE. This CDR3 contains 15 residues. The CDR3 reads CASSLQGTGTGEAFF. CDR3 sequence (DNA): TGTGCCAGCAGCCTCCAAGGAACCGGGACAGGTGAAGCTTTCTTT.

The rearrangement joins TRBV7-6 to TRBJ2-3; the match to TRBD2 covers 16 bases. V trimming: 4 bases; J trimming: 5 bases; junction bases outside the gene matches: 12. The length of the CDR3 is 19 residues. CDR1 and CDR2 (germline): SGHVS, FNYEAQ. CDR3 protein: CASSSGLAGGPEHRDTQYF. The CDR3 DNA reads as TGTGCCAGCAGCTCGGGACTAGCGGGGGGGCCAGAGCATAGAGATACGCAGTATTTT.

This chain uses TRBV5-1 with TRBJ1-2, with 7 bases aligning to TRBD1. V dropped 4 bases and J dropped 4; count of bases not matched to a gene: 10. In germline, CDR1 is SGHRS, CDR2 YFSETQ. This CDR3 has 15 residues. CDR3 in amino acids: CASSPGDSSFYGYTF. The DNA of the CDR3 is TGCGCCAGCAGCCCGGGGGACAGTTCCTTCTATGGCTACACCTTC.

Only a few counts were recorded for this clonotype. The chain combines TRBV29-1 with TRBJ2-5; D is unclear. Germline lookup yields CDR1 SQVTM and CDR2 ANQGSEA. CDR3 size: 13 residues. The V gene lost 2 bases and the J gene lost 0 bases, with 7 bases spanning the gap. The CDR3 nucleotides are TGCAGCGTTGAACTCGACAACCAAGAGACCCAGTACTTC. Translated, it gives CSVELDNQETQYF. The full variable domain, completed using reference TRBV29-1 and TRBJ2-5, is SAVISQKPSRDICQRGTSLTIQCQVDSQVTMMFWYRQQPGQSLTLIATANQGSEATYESGFVIDKFPISRPNLTFSTLTVSNMSPEDSSIYLCSVELDNQETQYFGPGTRLLVL.

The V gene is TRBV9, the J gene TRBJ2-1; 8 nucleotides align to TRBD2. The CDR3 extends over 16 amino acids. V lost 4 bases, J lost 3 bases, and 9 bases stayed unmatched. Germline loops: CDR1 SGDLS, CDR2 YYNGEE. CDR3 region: CASSSRGGQVYNEQFF. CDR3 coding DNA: TGTGCCAGCAGCTCCCGGGGGGGGCAAGTCTACAATGAGCAGTTCTTC.

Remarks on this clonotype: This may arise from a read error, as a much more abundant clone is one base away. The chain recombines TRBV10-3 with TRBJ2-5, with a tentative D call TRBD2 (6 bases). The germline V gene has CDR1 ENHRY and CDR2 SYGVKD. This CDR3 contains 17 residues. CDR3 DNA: TGTACCATCAGTGATTTCGTAGGGGATGCGGGGATAAAGACCCAGTACTTC. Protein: CTISDFVGDAGIKTQYF.

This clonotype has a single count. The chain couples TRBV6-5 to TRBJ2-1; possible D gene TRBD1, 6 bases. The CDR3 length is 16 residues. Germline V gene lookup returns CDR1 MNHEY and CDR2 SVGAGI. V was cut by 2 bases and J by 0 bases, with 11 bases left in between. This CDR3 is CASSYAGVSSYNEQFF. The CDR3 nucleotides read TGTGCCAGCAGTTACGCAGGGGTGAGCTCCTACAATGAGCAGTTCTTC.

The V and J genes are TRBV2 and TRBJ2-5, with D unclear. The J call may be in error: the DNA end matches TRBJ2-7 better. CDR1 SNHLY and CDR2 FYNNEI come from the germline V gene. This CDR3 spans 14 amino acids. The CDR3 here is CASSEGGTRHEQYF. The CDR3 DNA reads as TGTGCCAGCAGTGAAGGGGGAACCAGACACGAGCAGTACTTC.

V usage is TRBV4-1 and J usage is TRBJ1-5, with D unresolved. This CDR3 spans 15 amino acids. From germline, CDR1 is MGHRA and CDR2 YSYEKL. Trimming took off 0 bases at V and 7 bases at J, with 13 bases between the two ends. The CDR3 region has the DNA TGCGCCAGCAGCCAAGATCAGACGGCTGGGCAGCCCCAGCATTTT. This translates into CASSQDQTAGQPQHF.

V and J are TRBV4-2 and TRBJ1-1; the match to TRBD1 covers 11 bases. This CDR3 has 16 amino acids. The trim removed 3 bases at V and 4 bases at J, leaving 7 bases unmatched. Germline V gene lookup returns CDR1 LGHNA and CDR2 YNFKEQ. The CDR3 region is CASSHLGQGAGTEAFF. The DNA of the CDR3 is TGTGCCAGCAGCCATCTCGGACAGGGGGCTGGCACTGAAGCTTTCTTT.

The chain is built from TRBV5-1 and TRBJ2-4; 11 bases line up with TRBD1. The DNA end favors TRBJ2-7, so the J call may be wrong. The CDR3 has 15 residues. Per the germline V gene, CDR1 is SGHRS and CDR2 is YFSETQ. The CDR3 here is CASSLVGQGVHEQYF. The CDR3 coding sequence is TGCGCCAGCAGCTTGGTGGGACAGGGGGTTCACGAGCAGTACTTC.

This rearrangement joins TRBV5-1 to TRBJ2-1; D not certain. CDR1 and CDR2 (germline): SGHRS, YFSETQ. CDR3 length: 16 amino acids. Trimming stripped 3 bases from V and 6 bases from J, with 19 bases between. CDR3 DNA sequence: TGCGCCAGCAGCTCGTACGACTTCCCCTCGGGCAATGAGCAGTTCTTC. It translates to CASSSYDFPSGNEQFF.

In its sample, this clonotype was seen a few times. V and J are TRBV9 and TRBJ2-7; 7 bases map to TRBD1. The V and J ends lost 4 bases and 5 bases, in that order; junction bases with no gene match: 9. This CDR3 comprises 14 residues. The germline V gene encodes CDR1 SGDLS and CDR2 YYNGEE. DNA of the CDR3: TGTGCCAGCAGCCCAGGGGACAGTTTCCACGAGCAGTACTTC. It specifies CASSPGDSFHEQYF.

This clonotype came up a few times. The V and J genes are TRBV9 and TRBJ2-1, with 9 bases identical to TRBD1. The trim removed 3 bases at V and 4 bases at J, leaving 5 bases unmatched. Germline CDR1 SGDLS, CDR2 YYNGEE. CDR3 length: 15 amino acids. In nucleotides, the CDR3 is TGTGCCAGCAGCGCTGGGACAGGGCTATACAATGAGCAGTTCTTC. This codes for CASSAGTGLYNEQFF.